These T cell receptor beta chains were read from a single sample in a study of shared clonotypes between healthy human individuals. TCRdb's table, derived via immunoSEQ multiplex PCR, lists solely in-frame clones and lacks some. This sample has around 1.4 million clones, with approximately 98.5% found just once. The sample consisted of naive CD4+ T cells sorted from blood. The origin of the receptors is a man younger than 40 in good health. CDR3s include the opening cysteine and the closing phenylalanine or tryptophan. A D gene is named only where the DNA matches it firmly. Clone size is given for some rows only: seen once, a few or many times, or a class if the clone is expanded.

TRBV2	.	TRBD2	TRBJ2-7	CATTLGRLAGVHEQYF	TGTGCTACGACCCTGGGGAGGCTAGCGGGAGTCCACGAGCAGTACTTC
TRBV30	.	.	TRBJ2-1	CALWIGVFGNEQFF	TGTGCCCTCTGGATCGGGGTATTCGGCAATGAGCAGTTCTTC
TRBV4-3	.	.	TRBJ1-4	CASSQAPATNEKLFF	TGCGCCAGCAGCCAAGCCCCTGCAACTAATGAAAAACTGTTTTTT
TRBV6-1	.	.	TRBJ2-7	CASSERQVAREQYF	TGTGCCAGCAGTGAAAGACAGGTAGCGCGGGAGCAGTACTTC
TRBV7-9	once	TRBD2	TRBJ2-1	CASSLGGLAGGYNEQFF	TGTGCCAGCAGCTTAGGGGGGCTAGCGGGAGGTTACAATGAGCAGTTCTTC
TRBV28	.	TRBD1	TRBJ1-4	CASSRTGNEKLFF	TGTGCCAGCAGCCGGACAGGGAATGAAAAACTGTTTTTT
TRBV5-5	once	.	TRBJ2-2	CASSIDANVELFF	TGTGCCAGCAGCATCGACGCGAACGTGGAGCTGTTTTTT
TRBV7-6	.	.	TRBJ2-5	CASSFTIRGETQYF	TGTGCCAGCAGCTTCACCATTAGAGGGGAGACCCAGTACTTC
TRBV9	.	TRBD2	TRBJ2-5	CASSPGLAGTQYF	TGTGCCAGCAGCCCCGGACTAGCGGGAACCCAGTACTTC
TRBV6-1	.	.	TRBJ2-3	CASSANRADTQYF	TGTGCCAGCAGTGCAAACAGGGCAGATACGCAGTATTTT
TRBV7-9	.	TRBD1	TRBJ2-1	CASSGQGARWNEQFF	TGTGCCAGCAGCGGACAGGGGGCCAGGTGGAATGAGCAGTTCTTC
TRBV29-1	once	TRBD1	TRBJ2-3	CSVETQGAGTQYF	TGCAGCGTTGAAACCCAGGGGGCAGGTACGCAGTATTTT
TRBV7-2	.	.	TRBJ2-1	CASSLEVARLYNEQFF	TGTGCCAGCAGCTTAGAAGTAGCGAGGCTGTACAATGAGCAGTTCTTC
TRBV28	.	TRBD2	TRBJ2-7	CASTPYLGLAVSYEQYF	TGTGCCAGCACCCCATATCTGGGCCTAGCGGTCTCCTACGAGCAGTACTTC
TRBV5-4	.	.	TRBJ2-3	CASSLGWGTDTQYF	TGTGCCAGCAGCTTGGGCTGGGGGACAGATACGCAGTATTTT
TRBV7-2	.	TRBD1	TRBJ2-7	CASSLEIKRDRGSYEQYF	TGTGCCAGCAGCTTAGAAATTAAACGGGACAGGGGTTCCTACGAGCAGTACTTC
TRBV5-4	.	.	TRBJ2-1	CASSLPGAYNEQFF	TGTGCCAGCAGCTTGCCAGGAGCCTACAATGAGCAGTTCTTC
TRBV5-1	.	.	TRBJ1-4	CASSLGIAGPATNEKLFF	TGCGCCAGCAGCTTAGGAATTGCAGGTCCCGCAACTAATGAAAAACTGTTTTTT
TRBV15	once	.	TRBJ1-3	CATGTRSGNTIYF	TGTGCCACCGGAACTCGCTCTGGAAACACCATATATTTT
TRBV6-5	.	.	TRBJ2-7	CASSFNGYEQYF	TGTGCCAGCAGCTTCAATGGGTACGAGCAGTACTTC
TRBV29-1	.	.	TRBJ2-6	CSDKGTEIFSGANVLTF	TGCAGCGATAAAGGGACCGAGATCTTCTCTGGGGCCAACGTCCTGACTTTC
TRBV7-3	.	.	TRBJ1-1	CASSFRGYTEAFF	TGTGCCAGCAGCTTCAGGGGATACACTGAAGCTTTCTTT
TRBV2	.	.	TRBJ1-5	CASSENWGTAQPQHF	TGTGCCAGCAGTGAAAACTGGGGAACAGCTCAGCCCCAGCATTTT